The clone carrying this TCR beta chain was detected only a few times. Using immunoSEQ multiplex PCR, the repertoire was profiled, and TCRdb retains in-frame clones only, with some absent. The table has about 300,000 clones, about 83% seen once. The entry originates in a study of blood T cell repertoires in COVID-19. Turning to the study itself: The United States, Italy and Spain provided the acute and convalescent COVID-19 samples. In each case, the material was cDNA or gDNA derived from T cells, B-cell-depleted T cells, or PBMCs.

Germline-derived CDR1 and CDR2 are SGHRS and YFSETQ. Trimming removed 1 base from V and 3 bases from J, with 17 bases in between. The CDR3 has 16 residues. V gene TRBV5-1 combines with J gene TRBJ2-7; D is possibly TRBD2 (5 bases). This clonotype was obtained from a woman in her forties or fifties with acute or convalescent COVID-19. The sequenced sample was peripheral blood. As DNA, the CDR3 is TGCGCCAGCAGCTTGAGGGCAGCCTCAGACTACTACGAGCAGTACTTC. Protein: CASSLRAASDYYEQYF.